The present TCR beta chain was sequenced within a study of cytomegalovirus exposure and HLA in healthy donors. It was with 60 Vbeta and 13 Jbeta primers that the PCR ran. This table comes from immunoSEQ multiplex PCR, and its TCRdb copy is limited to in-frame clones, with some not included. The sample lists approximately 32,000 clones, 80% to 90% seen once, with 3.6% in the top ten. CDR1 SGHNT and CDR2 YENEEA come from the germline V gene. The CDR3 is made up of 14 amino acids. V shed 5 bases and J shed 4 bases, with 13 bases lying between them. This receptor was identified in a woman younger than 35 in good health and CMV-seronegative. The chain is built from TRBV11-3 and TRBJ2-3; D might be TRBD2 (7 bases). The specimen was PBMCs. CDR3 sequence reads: CASSAGGRADTQYF. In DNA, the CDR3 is TGTGCCAGCAGCGCCGGGGGGCGCGCAGATACGCAGTATTTT.